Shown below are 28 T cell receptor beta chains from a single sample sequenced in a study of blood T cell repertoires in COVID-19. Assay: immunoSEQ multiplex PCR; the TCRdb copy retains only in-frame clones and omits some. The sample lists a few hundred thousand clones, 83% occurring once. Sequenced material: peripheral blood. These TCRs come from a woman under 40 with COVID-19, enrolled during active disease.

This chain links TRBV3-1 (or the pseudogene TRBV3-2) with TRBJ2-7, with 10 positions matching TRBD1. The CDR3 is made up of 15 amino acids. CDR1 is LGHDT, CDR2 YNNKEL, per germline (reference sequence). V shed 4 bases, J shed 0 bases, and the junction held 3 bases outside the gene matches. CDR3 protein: CASSPTGGLSYEQYF. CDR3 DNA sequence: TGTGCCAGCAGCCCGACAGGGGGCCTCTCCTACGAGCAGTACTTC.

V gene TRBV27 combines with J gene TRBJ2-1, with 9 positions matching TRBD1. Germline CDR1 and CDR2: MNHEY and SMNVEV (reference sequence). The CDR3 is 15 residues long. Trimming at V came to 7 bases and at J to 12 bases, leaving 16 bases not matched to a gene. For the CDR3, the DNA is TGTGCCAGCAACCCCGGGACAGGGTTGGGGTGGGTGCAGTTCTTC. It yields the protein CASNPGTGLGWVQFF.

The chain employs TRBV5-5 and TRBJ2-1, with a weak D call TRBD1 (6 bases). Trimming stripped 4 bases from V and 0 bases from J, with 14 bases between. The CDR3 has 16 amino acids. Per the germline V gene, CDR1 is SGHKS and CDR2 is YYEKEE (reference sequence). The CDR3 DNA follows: TGTGCCAGCAGCATTGGACAGTCCGGCTCCTACAATGAGCAGTTCTTC. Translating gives CASSIGQSGSYNEQFF.

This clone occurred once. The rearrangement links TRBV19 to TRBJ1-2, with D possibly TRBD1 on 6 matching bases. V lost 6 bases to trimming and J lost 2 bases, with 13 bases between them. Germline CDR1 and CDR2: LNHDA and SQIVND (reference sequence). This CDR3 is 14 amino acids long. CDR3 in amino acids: CASSIRDTNYGYTF. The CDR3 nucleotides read TGTGCCAGTAGCATCAGGGACACCAACTATGGCTACACCTTC.

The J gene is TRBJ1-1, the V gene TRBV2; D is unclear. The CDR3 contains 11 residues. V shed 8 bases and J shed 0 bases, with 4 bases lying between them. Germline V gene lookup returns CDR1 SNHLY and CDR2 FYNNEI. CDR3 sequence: CASQMNTEAFF. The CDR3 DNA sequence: TGTGCCAGCCAGATGAACACTGAAGCTTTCTTT.

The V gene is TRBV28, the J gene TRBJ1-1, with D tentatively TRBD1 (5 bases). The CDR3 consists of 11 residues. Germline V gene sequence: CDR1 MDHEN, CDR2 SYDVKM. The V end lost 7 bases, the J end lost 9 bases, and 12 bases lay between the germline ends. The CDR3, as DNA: TGTGCCAGCAATGGGAAGGACAAAGCTTTCTTT. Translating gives CASNGKDKAFF.

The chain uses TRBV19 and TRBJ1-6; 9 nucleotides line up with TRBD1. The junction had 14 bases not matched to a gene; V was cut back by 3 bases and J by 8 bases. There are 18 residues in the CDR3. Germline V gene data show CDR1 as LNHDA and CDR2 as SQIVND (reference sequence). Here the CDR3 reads CASSIWSRETGGDSPLHF. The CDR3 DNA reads TGTGCCAGTAGTATCTGGAGCCGAGAGACAGGGGGAGATTCACCCCTCCACTTT.

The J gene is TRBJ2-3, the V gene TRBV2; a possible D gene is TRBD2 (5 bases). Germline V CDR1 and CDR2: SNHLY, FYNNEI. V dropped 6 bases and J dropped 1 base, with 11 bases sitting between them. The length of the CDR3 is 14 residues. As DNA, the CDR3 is TGTGCCAGCAGGCTAGCTGGAGGCACAGATACGCAGTATTTT. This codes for CASRLAGGTDTQYF.

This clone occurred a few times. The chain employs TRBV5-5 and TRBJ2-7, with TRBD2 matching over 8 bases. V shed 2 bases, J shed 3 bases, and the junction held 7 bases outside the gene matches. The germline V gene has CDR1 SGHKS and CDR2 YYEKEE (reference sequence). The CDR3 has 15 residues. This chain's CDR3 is CASSFQVAGYYEQYF. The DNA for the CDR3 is TGTGCCAGCAGCTTCCAAGTAGCGGGGTACTACGAGCAGTACTTC.

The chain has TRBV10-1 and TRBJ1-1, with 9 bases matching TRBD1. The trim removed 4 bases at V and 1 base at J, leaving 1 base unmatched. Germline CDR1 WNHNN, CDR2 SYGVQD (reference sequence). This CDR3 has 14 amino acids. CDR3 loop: CASSGDRANTEAFF. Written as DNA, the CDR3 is TGCGCCAGCAGTGGGGACAGGGCGAACACTGAAGCTTTCTTT.

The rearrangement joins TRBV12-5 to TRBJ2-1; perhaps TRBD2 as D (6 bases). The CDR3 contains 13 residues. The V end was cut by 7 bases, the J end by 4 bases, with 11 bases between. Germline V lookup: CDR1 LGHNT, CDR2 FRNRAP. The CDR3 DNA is TGTGCTAGTGTCGGGACTGGTTACAATGAGCAGTTCTTC. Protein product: CASVGTGYNEQFF. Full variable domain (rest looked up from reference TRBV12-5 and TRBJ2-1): DARVTQTPRHKVTEMGQEVTMRCQPILGHNTVFWYRQTMMQGLELLAYFRNRAPLDDSGMPKDRFSAEMPDATLATLKIQPSEPRDSAVYFCASVGTGYNEQFFGPGTRLTVL.

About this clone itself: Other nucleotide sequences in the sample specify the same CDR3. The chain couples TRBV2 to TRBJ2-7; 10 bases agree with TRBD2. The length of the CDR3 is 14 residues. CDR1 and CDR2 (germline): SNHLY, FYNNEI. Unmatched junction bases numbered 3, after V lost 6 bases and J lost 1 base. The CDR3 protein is CASSPSGRSYEQYF. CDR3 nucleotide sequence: TGTGCCAGCAGCCCTAGCGGGAGATCCTACGAGCAGTACTTC.

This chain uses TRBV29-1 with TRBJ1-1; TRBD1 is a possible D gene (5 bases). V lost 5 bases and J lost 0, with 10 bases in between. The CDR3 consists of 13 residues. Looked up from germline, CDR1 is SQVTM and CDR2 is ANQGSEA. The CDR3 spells CSVLRVMNTEAFF. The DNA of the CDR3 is TGCAGCGTTCTCAGGGTAATGAACACTGAAGCTTTCTTT.

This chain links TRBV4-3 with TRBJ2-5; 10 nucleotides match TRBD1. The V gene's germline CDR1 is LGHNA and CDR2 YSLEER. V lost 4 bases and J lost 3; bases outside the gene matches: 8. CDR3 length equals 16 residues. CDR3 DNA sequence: TGCGCCAGCAGCCGCACTTCCGGGACAGGGGAAGAGACCCAGTACTTC. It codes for CASSRTSGTGEETQYF.

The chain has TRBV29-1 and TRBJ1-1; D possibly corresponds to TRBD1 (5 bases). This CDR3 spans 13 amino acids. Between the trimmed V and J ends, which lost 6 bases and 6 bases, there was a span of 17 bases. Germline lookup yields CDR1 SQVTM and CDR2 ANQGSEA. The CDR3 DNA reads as TGCAGCGTGGTAACAGGTTTTGGGGCTGAAGCTTTCTTT. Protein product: CSVVTGFGAEAFF.

The CDR3 nucleotides are TGTGCTAGTGGTTTGGGACTCATAGAGACCCAGTACTTC. This gives the protein CASGLGLIETQYF. The chain combines TRBV12-5 with TRBJ2-5; D gene ambiguous. Trimming removed 1 base from V and 4 bases from J, with 7 bases in between. The CDR3 has 13 residues. CDR1 LGHNT and CDR2 FRNRAP come from the germline V gene.

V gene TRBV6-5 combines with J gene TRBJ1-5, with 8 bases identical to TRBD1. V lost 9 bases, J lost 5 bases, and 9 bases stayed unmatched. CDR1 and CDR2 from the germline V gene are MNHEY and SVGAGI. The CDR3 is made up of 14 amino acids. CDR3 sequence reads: CARALDRVDQPQHF. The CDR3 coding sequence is TGTGCCAGGGCCTTGGACAGGGTCGATCAGCCCCAGCATTTT.

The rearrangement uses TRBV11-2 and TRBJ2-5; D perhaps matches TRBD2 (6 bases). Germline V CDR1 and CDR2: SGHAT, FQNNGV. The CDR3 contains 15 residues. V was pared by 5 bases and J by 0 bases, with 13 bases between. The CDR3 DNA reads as TGTGCCAGCAGCCCCCGCGGGGAGTACCAAGAGACCCAGTACTTC. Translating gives CASSPRGEYQETQYF.

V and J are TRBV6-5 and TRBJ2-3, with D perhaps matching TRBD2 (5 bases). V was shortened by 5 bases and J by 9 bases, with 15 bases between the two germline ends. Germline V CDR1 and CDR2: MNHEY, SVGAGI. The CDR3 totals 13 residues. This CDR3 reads CASSQLVVETQYF. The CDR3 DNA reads TGTGCCAGCAGTCAACTAGTCGTGGAAACGCAGTATTTT.

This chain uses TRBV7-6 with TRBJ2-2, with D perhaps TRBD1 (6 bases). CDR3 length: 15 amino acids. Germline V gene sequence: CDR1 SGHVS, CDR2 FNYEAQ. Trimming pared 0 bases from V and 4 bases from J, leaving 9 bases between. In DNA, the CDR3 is TGTGCCAGCAGCTTAGCCGCAGGGGCCACCGGGGAGCTGTTTTTT. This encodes CASSLAAGATGELFF.

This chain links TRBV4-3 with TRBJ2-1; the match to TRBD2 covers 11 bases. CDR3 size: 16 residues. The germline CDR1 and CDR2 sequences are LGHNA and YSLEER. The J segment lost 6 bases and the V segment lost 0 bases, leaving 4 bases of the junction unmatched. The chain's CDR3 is CASSQDGSGGGNEQFF. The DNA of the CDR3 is TGCGCCAGCAGCCAAGATGGTAGCGGGGGGGGCAATGAGCAGTTCTTC.

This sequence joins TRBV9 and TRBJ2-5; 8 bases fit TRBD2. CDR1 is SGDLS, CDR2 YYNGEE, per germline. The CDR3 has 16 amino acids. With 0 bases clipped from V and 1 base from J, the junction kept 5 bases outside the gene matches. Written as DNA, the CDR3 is TGTGCCAGCAGCGTAGTAGCTAGCGGGTTCCAAGAGACCCAGTACTTC. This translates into CASSVVASGFQETQYF.

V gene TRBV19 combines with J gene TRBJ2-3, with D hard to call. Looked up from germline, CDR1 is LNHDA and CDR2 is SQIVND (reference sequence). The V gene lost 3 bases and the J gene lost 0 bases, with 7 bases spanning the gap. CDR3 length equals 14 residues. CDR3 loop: CASSIGLSTDTQYF. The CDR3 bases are TGTGCCAGTAGTATTGGCCTTAGCACAGATACGCAGTATTTT.

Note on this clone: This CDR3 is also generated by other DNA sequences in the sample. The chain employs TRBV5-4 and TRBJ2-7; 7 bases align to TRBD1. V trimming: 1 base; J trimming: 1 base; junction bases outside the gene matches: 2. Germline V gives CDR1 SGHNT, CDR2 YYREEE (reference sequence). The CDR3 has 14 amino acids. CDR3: CASSLTGVSYEQYF. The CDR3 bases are TGTGCCAGCAGCTTGACAGGGGTTTCCTACGAGCAGTACTTC.

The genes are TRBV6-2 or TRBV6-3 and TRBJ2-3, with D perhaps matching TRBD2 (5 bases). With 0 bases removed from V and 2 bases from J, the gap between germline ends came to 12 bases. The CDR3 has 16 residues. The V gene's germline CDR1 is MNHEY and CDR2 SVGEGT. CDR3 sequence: CASSYSTPLDTDTQYF. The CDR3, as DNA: TGTGCCAGCAGTTACTCGACACCACTAGACACAGATACGCAGTATTTT.

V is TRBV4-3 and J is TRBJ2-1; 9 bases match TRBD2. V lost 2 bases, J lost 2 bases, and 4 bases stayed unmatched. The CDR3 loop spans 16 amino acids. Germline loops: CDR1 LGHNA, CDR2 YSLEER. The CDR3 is CASSQLSSGAYNEQFF. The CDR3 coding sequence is TGCGCCAGCAGCCAATTATCTAGCGGGGCCTACAATGAGCAGTTCTTC.

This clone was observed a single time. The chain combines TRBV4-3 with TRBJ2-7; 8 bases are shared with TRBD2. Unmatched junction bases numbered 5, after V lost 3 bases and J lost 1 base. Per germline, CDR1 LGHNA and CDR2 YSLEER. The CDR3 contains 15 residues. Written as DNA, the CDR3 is TGCGCCAGCAGCCAGTCGACTAGCGCTTCCTACGAGCAGTACTTC. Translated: CASSQSTSASYEQYF.

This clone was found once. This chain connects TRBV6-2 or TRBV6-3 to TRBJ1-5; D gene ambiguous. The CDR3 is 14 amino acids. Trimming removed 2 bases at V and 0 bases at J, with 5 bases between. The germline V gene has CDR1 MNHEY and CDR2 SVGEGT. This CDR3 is CASSYSGSNQPQHF. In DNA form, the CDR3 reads TGTGCCAGCAGTTACAGCGGTAGCAATCAGCCCCAGCATTTT.